This entry lists 15 T cell receptor beta chains sequenced from one sample in a study of blood T cell repertoires in COVID-19. This table comes from immunoSEQ multiplex PCR, and its TCRdb copy is limited to in-frame clones, with some not included. The profile shows 90,000 to 120,000 clones, approximately 92% of them singletons. Specimen: peripheral blood. The origin of the receptors is a man between 65 and 85 years old with acute or convalescent COVID-19.

This chain links TRBV6-5 with TRBJ1-4; possible D gene TRBD1, 5 bases. With 4 bases removed from V and 4 bases from J, the gap between germline ends came to 13 bases. The CDR3 runs to 15 residues. Germline assignment: CDR1 MNHEY and CDR2 SVGAGI. CDR3 residues: CASSSRQINNEKLFF. CDR3 nucleotide sequence: TGTGCCAGCAGTTCCCGACAGATAAATAATGAAAAACTGTTTTTT.

V usage is TRBV5-1 and J usage is TRBJ1-4, with D uncertain. Germline V gives CDR1 SGHRS, CDR2 YFSETQ. The V end was cut by 1 base, the J end by 7 bases, with 8 bases between. The CDR3 is 13 amino acids. Here the CDR3 reads CASSLRRTEKLFF. CDR3 bases: TGCGCCAGCAGCTTGCGGAGGACTGAAAAACTGTTTTTT.

This sequence joins TRBV19 and TRBJ1-2; weak D call: TRBD1 (6 bases). The CDR3 is made up of 13 amino acids. Trimming took off 7 bases at V and 8 bases at J, with 17 bases between the two ends. Per the germline V gene, CDR1 is LNHDA and CDR2 is SQIVND (reference sequence). The CDR3 DNA is TGTGCCAGTATGGCCAGGGGCTCGCGGGGCTACACCTTC. Protein product: CASMARGSRGYTF.

This CDR3 is CASSYSGQLNQPQHF. CDR3 coding DNA: TGTGCCAGCAGTTACTCGGGGCAGTTAAATCAGCCCCAGCATTTT. V usage is TRBV6-5 and J usage is TRBJ1-5; tentatively, D is TRBD1 (5 bases). Between the trimmed V and J ends, which lost 0 bases and 4 bases, there was a span of 10 bases. The CDR3 runs 15 residues. Germline CDR1 MNHEY, CDR2 SVGAGI.

This clone was counted a single time. V is TRBV4-1 and J is TRBJ1-4; D gene unclear. The CDR3 has 16 residues. The germline V gene has CDR1 MGHRA and CDR2 YSYEKL. Trimming took off 3 bases at V and 1 base at J, with 12 bases between the two ends. In DNA form, the CDR3 reads TGCGCCAGCAGCCATAGAACTTCCCAAACTAATGAAAAACTGTTTTTT. The encoded protein is CASSHRTSQTNEKLFF.

The chain combines TRBV14 with TRBJ1-1; TRBD1 matches at 7 bases. Germline V gives CDR1 SGHDN, CDR2 FVKESK. This CDR3 comprises 16 residues. The trim removed 0 bases at V and 0 bases at J, leaving 4 bases unmatched. The CDR3 sequence is CASSQDFGQVNTEAFF. The CDR3 DNA reads TGTGCCAGCAGCCAAGACTTCGGACAGGTGAACACTGAAGCTTTCTTT.

The chain carries TRBV2 and TRBJ2-5; D is uncertain. Trimming took 6 bases from V and 1 from J, leaving 12 bases between them. The CDR3 covers 14 residues. CDR1 and CDR2 from the germline V gene are SNHLY and FYNNEI. This chain's CDR3 is CASRKQAPQETQYF. Written as DNA, the CDR3 is TGTGCCAGCAGAAAGCAAGCCCCCCAAGAGACCCAGTACTTC.

V is TRBV6-5 and J is TRBJ1-5; 9 nucleotides match TRBD1. This CDR3 comprises 14 residues. Germline trimming cut 6 bases from V and 3 bases from J; bases unmatched to any gene: 3. The germline CDR1 and CDR2 sequences are MNHEY and SVGAGI. CDR3 region: CASRGQGDNQPQHF. CDR3 in DNA: TGTGCCAGCAGGGGACAGGGAGACAATCAGCCCCAGCATTTT.

This chain joins TRBV29-1 and TRBJ2-3, with 11 positions matching TRBD2. Germline V lookup: CDR1 SQVTM, CDR2 ANQGSEA. The J segment lost 2 bases and the V segment lost 7 bases, leaving 11 bases of the junction unmatched. The CDR3 sequence is 16 residues long. The CDR3 DNA reads as TGCAGCGCCCCTGGGACTAGCGGAGGGGACACAGATACGCAGTATTTT. Translated, it gives CSAPGTSGGDTDTQYF.

The V call is TRBV6-5, the J call TRBJ1-2; perhaps TRBD1 as D (5 bases). CDR3 length equals 15 residues. Germline CDR1 is MNHEY and CDR2 is SVGAGI. Trimming stripped 5 bases from V and 7 bases from J, with 20 bases between. CDR3 bases: TGTGCCAGCAGTCAGCCGGGACTTTCCGTTCCTGGCTACACCTTC. Protein: CASSQPGLSVPGYTF.

This clone was picked up one time. The gene calls are TRBV3-1 (or the pseudogene TRBV3-2) and TRBJ1-6, with no clear D. Germline V gene data show CDR1 as LGHDT and CDR2 as YNNKEL (reference sequence). The V gene lost 0 bases and the J gene lost 3 bases, with 3 bases spanning the gap. The CDR3 is 14 residues long. The CDR3 loop is CASSQEYYNSPLHF. CDR3 bases: TGTGCCAGCAGCCAAGAGTACTATAATTCACCCCTCCACTTT.

CDR3 region: CASSPATGADWGKSNQPQHF. The CDR3 bases are TGTGCCAGCAGCCCCGCGACAGGGGCGGATTGGGGGAAGAGCAATCAGCCCCAGCATTTT. The chain uses TRBV7-8 and TRBJ1-5; 8 bases match TRBD1. The CDR3 contains 20 residues. V was pared by 5 bases and J by 1 base, with 19 bases of the junction left unmatched. CDR1 is SGHVS, CDR2 FQNEAQ, per germline.

V and J are TRBV2 and TRBJ1-2, with 9 bases fitting TRBD1. This CDR3 comprises 14 residues. Germline CDR1 and CDR2: SNHLY and FYNNEI. The trim removed 4 bases at V and 5 bases at J, leaving 5 bases unmatched. CDR3 protein: CASSVGQGIYGYTF. The CDR3 coding sequence is TGTGCCAGCAGTGTGGGACAGGGAATATATGGCTACACCTTC.

The chain carries TRBV27 and TRBJ1-5, with D tentatively TRBD1 (6 bases). The length of the CDR3 is 16 residues. Germline V CDR1 and CDR2: MNHEY, SMNVEV (reference sequence). The V end was cut by 1 base, the J end by 0 bases, with 10 bases between. The CDR3 protein is CASSLWDTYSNQPQHF. The CDR3 DNA reads TGTGCCAGCAGTTTATGGGACACTTATAGCAATCAGCCCCAGCATTTT.

This chain connects TRBV5-1 to TRBJ2-3, with TRBD2 identical over 7 bases. V lost 5 bases and J lost 3; bases outside the gene matches: 6. The CDR3 sequence is 14 residues long. CDR1 SGHRS and CDR2 YFSETQ come from the germline V gene. CDR3 bases: TGCGCCAGCAGGGGGAGGGTAGGTACAGATACGCAGTATTTT. The encoded protein is CASRGRVGTDTQYF.